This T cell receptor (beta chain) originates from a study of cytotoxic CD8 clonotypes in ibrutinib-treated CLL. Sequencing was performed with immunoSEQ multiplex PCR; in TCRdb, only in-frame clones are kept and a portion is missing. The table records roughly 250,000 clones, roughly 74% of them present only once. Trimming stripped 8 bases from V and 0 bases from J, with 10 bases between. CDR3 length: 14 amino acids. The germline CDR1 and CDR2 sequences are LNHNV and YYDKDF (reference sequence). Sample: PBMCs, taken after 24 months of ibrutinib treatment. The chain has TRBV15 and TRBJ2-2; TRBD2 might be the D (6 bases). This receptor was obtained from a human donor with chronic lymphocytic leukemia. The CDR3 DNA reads TGTGCCACCTGGGGGGAGGCGAACACCGGGGAGCTGTTTTTT. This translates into CATWGEANTGELFF. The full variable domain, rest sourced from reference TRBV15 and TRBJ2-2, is DAMVIQNPRYQVTQFGKPVTLSCSQTLNHNVMYWYQQKSSQAPKLLFHYYDKDFNNEADTPDNFQSRRPNTSFCFLDIRSPGLGDTAMYLCATWGEANTGELFFGEGSRLTVL.